Listed here are 10 T cell receptor beta chains from one sample, sequenced in a study of blood T cell repertoires in COVID-19. The method was immunoSEQ multiplex PCR; TCRdb's version includes in-frame clones alone and lacks a portion of them. The sample holds 220,000 or so clones, 80% to 85% seen once. Material for sequencing was PBMCs or T cells enriched from blood (not recorded which). These receptors originate from a woman aged 40 to 50 who had recovered from COVID-19.

This chain connects TRBV18 to TRBJ2-3, with 9 bases fitting TRBD2. This CDR3 has 15 amino acids. J gave up 3 bases and V 6 bases, and 7 bases lay outside the gene matches. Germline CDR1 is KGHSH and CDR2 is LQKENI. The CDR3 region is CASSSLAGRTDTQYF. CDR3 in DNA: TGTGCCAGCTCGTCCCTAGCGGGAAGAACAGATACGCAGTATTTT.

This clone has just one count. The rearrangement uses TRBV7-2 and TRBJ2-2; 7 bases are a match to TRBD2. The CDR3 is 13 residues long. Germline lookup yields CDR1 SGHTA and CDR2 FQGNSA. Trimming removed 5 bases from V and 7 bases from J; junction bases left unmatched: 4. The CDR3 DNA reads TGTGCCAGCAGCCGACTAGCTCGCGGGGAGCTGTTTTTT. Translation: CASSRLARGELFF. Full variable domain (remainder filled in from reference TRBV7-2 and TRBJ2-2): GAGVSQSPSNKVTEKGKDVELRCDPISGHTALYWYRQSLGQGLEFLIYFQGNSAPDKSGLPSDRFSAERTGGSVSTLTIQRTQQEDSAVYLCASSRLARGELFFGEGSRLTVL.

This clone was detected once. The rearrangement uses TRBV5-8 and TRBJ1-1; 8 positions agree with TRBD1. The V gene's germline CDR1 is SGHTS and CDR2 YDEGEE. The J segment lost 0 bases and the V segment lost 4 bases, leaving 5 bases of the junction unmatched. CDR3 size: 15 residues. The CDR3 region is CASSRRQGMNTEAFF. DNA of the CDR3: TGTGCCAGCAGCCGCCGACAGGGGATGAACACTGAAGCTTTCTTT. The variable domain in full, with the rest retrieved from reference TRBV5-8 and TRBJ1-1, is EAGVTQSPTHLIKTRGQQATLRCSPISGHTSVYWYQQALGLGLQFLLWYDEGEERNRGNFPPRFSGRQFPNYSSELNVNALELEDSALYLCASSRRQGMNTEAFFGQGTRLTVV.

The chain recombines TRBV18 with TRBJ1-1; tentative D call: TRBD1 (6 bases). The CDR3 length is 12 residues. The germline CDR1 and CDR2 sequences are KGHSH and LQKENI. The ends were cut back, 2 bases at V and 12 bases at J, with 13 bases in the middle. The CDR3: CASSPSGAQPFF. The DNA of the CDR3 is TGTGCCAGCTCACCATCAGGGGCGCAACCTTTCTTT.

This rearrangement joins TRBV4-1 to TRBJ1-3; possible D gene TRBD1, 6 bases. The CDR3 covers 16 residues. Trimming shortened V by 2 bases and J by 0 bases, and 11 bases separated the two germline ends. Germline V gene data show CDR1 as MGHRA and CDR2 as YSYEKL. The CDR3 loop is CASSQPSRGSGNTIYF. CDR3 coding DNA: TGCGCCAGCAGCCAACCCTCCAGGGGCTCTGGAAACACCATATATTTT.

The rearrangement joins TRBV10-3 to TRBJ2-2; a weak D match, TRBD2 (5 bases). The CDR3 is 11 amino acids. V was clipped by 8 bases and J by 6 bases, with 7 bases between them. Germline V gives CDR1 ENHRY, CDR2 SYGVKD. The CDR3 loop is CAIGGSGELFF. Here the CDR3 DNA reads TGTGCCATCGGAGGATCCGGGGAGCTGTTTTTT.

The rearrangement joins TRBV19 to TRBJ2-1, with a weak D call TRBD1 (5 bases). Germline CDR1 LNHDA, CDR2 SQIVND (reference sequence). The CDR3 totals 13 residues. The germline V and J ends were trimmed by 3 bases and 6 bases, with 9 bases remaining between them. The CDR3 region is CASSMGRVNEQFF. DNA for the CDR3: TGTGCCAGTAGTATGGGCAGGGTCAATGAGCAGTTCTTC.

A single count supports this clone. This rearrangement joins TRBV21-1 to TRBJ1-5. TRBV21-1 is recorded as a pseudogene. The CDR3 has 16 residues. The CDR3 sequence: CASTEGGAPSNQPQHF. For the CDR3, the DNA is TGTGCCAGCACCGAGGGGGGGGCCCCTAGCAATCAGCCCCAGCATTTT.

The V call is TRBV4-3, the J call TRBJ2-1; tentative D call: TRBD2 (5 bases). Germline lookup yields CDR1 LGHNA and CDR2 YSLEER. The V and J ends lost 3 bases and 4 bases respectively, with 16 bases between them. The CDR3 sequence is 16 residues long. CDR3 coding DNA: TGCGCCAGCAGCCAGGAACCTAAACCGGGGTACAATGAGCAGTTCTTC. Its translation is CASSQEPKPGYNEQFF.

This chain connects TRBV27 to TRBJ1-2, with 8 bases matching TRBD1. CDR1 is MNHEY and CDR2 is SMNVEV in the germline V gene (reference sequence). The CDR3 spans 15 residues. Trimming cost V 3 bases and J 4 bases; bases outside gene matches: 7. The CDR3 DNA reads as TGTGCCAGCAGTTTCAGTGACAGGGGTTCCTATGGCTACACCTTC. Translation: CASSFSDRGSYGYTF.